This T cell receptor (beta chain) was obtained from a study of blood T cell repertoires in COVID-19. The ends were cut back, 6 bases at V and 0 bases at J, with 11 bases in the middle. The CDR3 loop spans 14 amino acids. Per germline, CDR1 SNHLY and CDR2 FYNNEI. Sequencing used immunoSEQ multiplex PCR; TCRdb keeps in-frame clones, though not all of them. The table lists roughly 220,000 clones, roughly 79% of them singletons, with around 7.5% in the top ten. V gene TRBV2 combines with J gene TRBJ1-1; no clear D gene. The receptor was derived from a woman aged 80 or older with COVID-19, enrolled during active disease. Sample: peripheral blood. The CDR3 protein is CASRHEFMNTEAFF. DNA for the CDR3: TGTGCCAGCAGGCACGAGTTCATGAACACTGAAGCTTTCTTT. The whole variable domain, filled in from reference TRBV2 and TRBJ1-1, reads EPEVTQTPSHQVTQMGQEVILRCVPISNHLYFYWYRQILGQKVEFLVSFYNNEISEKSEIFDDQFSVERPDGSNFTLKIRSTKLEDSAMYFCASRHEFMNTEAFFGQGTRLTVV.